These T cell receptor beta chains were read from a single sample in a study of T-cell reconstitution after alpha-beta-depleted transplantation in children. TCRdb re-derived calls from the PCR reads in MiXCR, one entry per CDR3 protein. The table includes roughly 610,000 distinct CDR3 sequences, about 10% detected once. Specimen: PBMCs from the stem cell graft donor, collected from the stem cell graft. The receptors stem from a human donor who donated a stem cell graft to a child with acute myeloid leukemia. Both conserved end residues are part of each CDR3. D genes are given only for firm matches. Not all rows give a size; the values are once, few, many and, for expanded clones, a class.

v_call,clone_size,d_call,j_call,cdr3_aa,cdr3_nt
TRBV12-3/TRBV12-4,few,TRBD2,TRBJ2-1,CASRALAGLGNEQFF,TGTGCCAGCAGAGCACTAGCGGGGCTAGGCAATGAGCAGTTCTTC
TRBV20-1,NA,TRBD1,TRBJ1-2,CSAREPPPTGHRGYTF,TGCAGTGCTAGAGAGCCCCCGCCGACAGGGCATAGAGGCTACACCTTC
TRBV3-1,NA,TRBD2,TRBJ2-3,CASSPRSGTNTDTQYF,TGTGCCAGCAGCCCACGGAGCGGGACTAACACAGATACGCAGTATTTT
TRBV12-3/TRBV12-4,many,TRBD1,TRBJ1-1,CASSASTGGRPEAFF,TGTGCCAGCAGTGCAAGTACAGGGGGTAGGCCTGAAGCTTTCTTT
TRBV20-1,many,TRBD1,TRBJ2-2,CSAIGGQGARAGELFF,TGCAGTGCAATTGGCGGCCAGGGGGCGCGTGCCGGGGAGCTGTTTTTT
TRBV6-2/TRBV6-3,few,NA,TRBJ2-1,CAITFGRSYNEQFF,TGTGCCATCACCTTTGGGCGATCCTACAATGAGCAGTTCTTC
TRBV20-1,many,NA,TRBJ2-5,CSAGPGRVQETQYF,TGCAGTGCTGGACCGGGACGCGTTCAAGAGACCCAGTACTTC
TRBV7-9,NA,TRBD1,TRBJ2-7,CANSLTSGTGFHEQYF,TGTGCCAACAGCCTAACCTCCGGGACAGGGTTCCACGAGCAGTACTTC
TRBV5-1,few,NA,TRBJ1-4,CASSLEGGNEKLFF,TGCGCCAGCAGCTTGGAAGGAGGGAACGAAAAACTGTTTTTT
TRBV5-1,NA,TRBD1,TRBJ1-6,CASSLGTGANSPLHF,TGCGCCAGCAGCTTGGGGACAGGGGCGAATTCACCCCTCCACTTT
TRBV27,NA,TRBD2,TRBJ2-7,CASSLKGLAAFYEQYF,TGTGCCAGCAGTTTGAAGGGGCTAGCGGCTTTCTACGAGCAGTACTTC
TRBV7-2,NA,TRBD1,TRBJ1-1,CASSPRGQMNTEAFF,TGTGCCAGCAGCCCTCGGGGACAGATGAACACTGAAGCTTTCTTT
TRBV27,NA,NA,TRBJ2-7,CASSPRTTPAGEQYF,TGTGCCAGCAGTCCCCGGACTACACCTGCGGGAGAGCAGTACTTC
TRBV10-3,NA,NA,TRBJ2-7,CAISESGDTTYEQYF,TGTGCCATCAGTGAGTCGGGAGACACCACATACGAGCAGTACTTC
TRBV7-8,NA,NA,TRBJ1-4,CASSLAWDKLFF,TGTGCCAGCAGCTTAGCATGGGATAAACTGTTTTTT
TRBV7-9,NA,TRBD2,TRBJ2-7,CASSPDSGLAPNYEQYF,TGTGCCAGCAGCCCCGATTCGGGACTAGCACCGAACTACGAGCAGTACTTC
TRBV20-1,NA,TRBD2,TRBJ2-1,CSASSLAGGNEQFF,TGCAGTGCTAGTTCCCTAGCGGGAGGAAATGAGCAGTTCTTC
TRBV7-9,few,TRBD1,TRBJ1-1,CASSRYPGDRVNTEAFF,TGTGCCAGCAGCCGCTATCCGGGGGACAGGGTGAACACTGAAGCTTTCTTT
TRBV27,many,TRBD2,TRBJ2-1,CASSSLDGRGSYNEQFF,TGTGCCAGCAGTTCCCTTGACGGGAGGGGTTCCTACAATGAGCAGTTCTTC
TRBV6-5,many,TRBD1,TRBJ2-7,CASSYSSMVDRGRDEQYF,TGTGCCAGCAGTTACTCGAGTATGGTCGACAGGGGCAGGGACGAGCAGTACTTC
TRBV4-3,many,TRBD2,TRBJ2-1,CASSQWEGASGRRDNEQFF,TGCGCCAGCAGCCAATGGGAAGGGGCTAGCGGGAGGCGGGACAATGAGCAGTTCTTC
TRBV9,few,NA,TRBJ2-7,CASSVVPAPSEQYF,TGTGCCAGCAGCGTAGTTCCAGCCCCTAGCGAGCAGTACTTC
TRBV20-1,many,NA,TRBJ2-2,CSATPRRNTGELFF,TGCAGTGCTACCCCTAGAAGGAACACCGGGGAGCTGTTTTTT
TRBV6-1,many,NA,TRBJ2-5,CASSESGLQETQYF,TGTGCCAGCAGCGAGAGCGGTCTTCAAGAGACCCAGTACTTC
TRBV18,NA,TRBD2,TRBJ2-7,CASSPIPAGGHEQYF,TGTGCCAGCTCCCCCATCCCAGCGGGAGGGCATGAGCAGTACTTC
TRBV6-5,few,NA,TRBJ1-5,CASSYSTQGPQHF,TGTGCCAGCAGTTACTCGACCCAGGGGCCCCAGCATTTT
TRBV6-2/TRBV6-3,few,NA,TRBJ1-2,CASGTGGYTF,TGTGCCAGCGGGACCGGTGGCTACACCTTC
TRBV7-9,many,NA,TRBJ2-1,CASRGGLKYNEQFF,TGTGCCAGCCGAGGAGGACTGAAATACAATGAGCAGTTCTTC
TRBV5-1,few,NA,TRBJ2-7,CASSLDWGPYEQYF,TGCGCCAGCAGCTTGGATTGGGGGCCCTACGAGCAGTACTTC
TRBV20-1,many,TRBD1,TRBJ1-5,CSASEGQGKYQPQHF,TGCAGTGCTAGCGAAGGACAGGGGAAGTATCAGCCCCAGCATTTT
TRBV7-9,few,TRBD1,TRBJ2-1,CASSYPGQGYNEQFF,TGTGCCAGCAGCTACCCGGGACAGGGCTACAATGAGCAGTTCTTC
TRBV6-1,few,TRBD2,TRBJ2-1,CASSNPTSASSYNEQFF,TGTGCCAGCAGTAATCCGACTAGCGCAAGCTCCTACAATGAGCAGTTCTTC
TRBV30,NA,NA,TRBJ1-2,CAWSWVNYGYTF,TGTGCCTGGAGCTGGGTTAACTATGGCTACACCTTC
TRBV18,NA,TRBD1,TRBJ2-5,CASSPADRGVKTQYF,TGTGCCAGCTCACCGGCGGACAGGGGAGTAAAGACCCAGTACTTC
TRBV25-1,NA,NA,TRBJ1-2,CASSESYTNYGYTF,TGTGCCAGCAGTGAATCCTATACTAACTATGGCTACACCTTC
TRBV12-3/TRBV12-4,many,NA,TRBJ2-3,CASSLRGNTDTQYF,TGTGCCAGCAGTTTACGGGGGAACACAGATACGCAGTATTTT
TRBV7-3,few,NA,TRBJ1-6,CASSRGVDNSPLHF,TGTGCCAGCAGCCGGGGGGTCGATAATTCACCCCTCCACTTT
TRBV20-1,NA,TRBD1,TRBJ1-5,CSALDRLRGPDNQPQHF,TGCAGTGCTTTAGACCGCCTTAGGGGGCCAGATAATCAGCCCCAGCATTTT
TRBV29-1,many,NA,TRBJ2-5,CSGGVVEETQYF,TGCAGCGGGGGAGTGGTAGAAGAGACCCAGTACTTC
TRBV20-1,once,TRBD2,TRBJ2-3,CSAPPGRASTDTQYF,TGCAGTGCTCCGCCGGGGAGGGCGAGCACAGATACGCAGTATTTT
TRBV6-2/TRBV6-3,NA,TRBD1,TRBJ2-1,CASSPRGGQGALGLRNNEQFF,TGTGCCAGCAGTCCCCGAGGGGGACAGGGGGCTCTTGGATTAAGGAACAATGAGCAGTTCTTC
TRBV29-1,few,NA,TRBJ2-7,CSVGAGRSYEQYF,TGCAGCGTTGGGGCCGGGAGATCCTACGAGCAGTACTTC
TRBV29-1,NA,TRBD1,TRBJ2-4,CSALDRGRRNIQYF,TGCAGCGCCCTGGACAGGGGGCGCAGGAACATTCAGTACTTC
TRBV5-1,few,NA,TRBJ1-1,CASSLTEDYEAFF,TGCGCCAGCAGCCTGACTGAGGATTATGAAGCTTTCTTT
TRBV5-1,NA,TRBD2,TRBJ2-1,CASSLDGTSFDEQFF,TGCGCCAGCAGCTTGGATGGGACTAGTTTCGATGAGCAGTTCTTC
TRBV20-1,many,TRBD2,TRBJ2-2,CSARGLAGGRTGELFF,TGCAGTGCTAGGGGACTAGCGGGAGGGCGCACCGGGGAGCTGTTTTTT
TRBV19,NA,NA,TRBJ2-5,CASRGLETQYF,TGTGCCAGCAGGGGTTTGGAGACCCAGTACTTC
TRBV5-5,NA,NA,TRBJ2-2,CASSSVDTGELFF,TGTGCCAGCAGCTCTGTAGACACCGGGGAGCTGTTTTTT
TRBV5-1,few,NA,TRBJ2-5,CASSFGMRRSQETQYF,TGCGCCAGCAGCTTTGGAATGAGGAGGTCCCAAGAGACCCAGTACTTC
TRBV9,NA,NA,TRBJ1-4,CASSPNHNEKLFF,TGTGCCAGCAGCCCCAACCATAATGAAAAACTGTTTTTT
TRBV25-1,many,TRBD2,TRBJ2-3,CASSDLTSGRSTDTQYF,TGTGCCAGCAGTGACCTTACTAGCGGGAGGAGCACAGATACGCAGTATTTT
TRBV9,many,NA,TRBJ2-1,CASSVWGSSYNEQFF,TGTGCCAGCAGCGTATGGGGGTCATCCTACAATGAGCAGTTCTTC
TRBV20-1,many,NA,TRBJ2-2,CSARGGGTGELFF,TGCAGTGCTAGGGGTGGGGGGACCGGGGAGCTGTTTTTT
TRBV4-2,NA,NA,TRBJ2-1,CAMGFGRDSSYNEQFF,TGTGCCATGGGCTTTGGACGGGATAGCTCCTACAATGAGCAGTTCTTC
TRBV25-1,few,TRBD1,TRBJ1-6,CASRDRVDDPLHF,TGTGCCAGCAGGGACAGGGTGGATGATCCCCTCCACTTT